Listed below are T cell receptor beta chains from one sample, sequenced in a study of cytomegalovirus exposure and HLA in healthy donors. Sequencing used immunoSEQ multiplex PCR; TCRdb keeps in-frame clones, though not all of them. The sample holds 90,000 to 120,000 clones, about 70% seen once. The sequenced sample consisted of PBMCs. The receptors here all came from a man between 50 and 59 years old in good health and CMV-seropositive. The CDR3 runs from the conserved cysteine through the conserved F or W. Each record gives: V gene, clone size, J gene, CDR3 length, D gene, CDR3 protein, CDR3 DNA. A D gene is named only where the DNA matches it firmly. Size values are once, few and many counts, or a class for expanded clones, and some rows have none.

TRBV2	.	TRBJ2-1	13	TRBD1	CASTAGQGDEQFF	TGTGCCAGCACTGCGGGACAGGGGGATGAGCAGTTCTTC
TRBV11-2	.	TRBJ2-5	15	.	CASSLDRTAQETQYF	TGTGCCAGCAGCTTAGACAGAACAGCCCAAGAGACCCAGTACTTC
TRBV5-4	.	TRBJ1-2	15	TRBD1	CASSQGQGADYGYTF	TGTGCCAGCAGCCAGGGACAGGGGGCCGACTATGGCTACACCTTC
TRBV5-1	.	TRBJ2-3	16	TRBD2	CASSPGTSGPTDTQYF	TGCGCCAGCAGCCCCGGGACTAGCGGGCCTACAGATACGCAGTATTTT
TRBV5-1	.	TRBJ2-5	15	TRBD1	CASSPRGTGVETQYF	TGCGCCAGCAGTCCCAGGGGGACAGGGGTAGAGACCCAGTACTTC
TRBV19	few	TRBJ1-2	15	TRBD1	CASSSGTGANYGYTF	TGTGCCAGTAGTTCCGGGACAGGAGCTAACTATGGCTACACCTTC
TRBV29-1	once	TRBJ1-1	15	.	CSASGGWGMNTEAFF	TGCAGCGCGTCGGGGGGTTGGGGCATGAACACTGAAGCTTTCTTT
TRBV28	.	TRBJ1-2	16	.	CASSPEGGRHHYGYTF	TGTGCCAGCAGTCCAGAGGGGGGGCGCCATCACTATGGCTACACCTTC
TRBV6-6	.	TRBJ1-3	15	.	CASTDPAGGGNTIYF	TGTGCCAGCACGGACCCGGCGGGTGGGGGAAACACCATATATTTT
TRBV9	.	TRBJ2-5	14	.	CASSATGFQETQYF	TGTGCCAGCAGCGCGACAGGTTTCCAAGAGACCCAGTACTTC
TRBV2	.	TRBJ2-4	15	.	CARQDPRKAKNIQYF	TGTGCCAGACAGGACCCGAGGAAAGCCAAAAACATTCAGTACTTC
TRBV27	once	TRBJ2-7	11	.	CASTLGSEQYF	TGTGCCAGCACCCTCGGGTCCGAGCAGTACTTC
TRBV9	.	TRBJ2-7	15	TRBD2	CASSAEGTSGYEQYF	TGTGCCAGCAGCGCGGAAGGGACTAGCGGCTACGAGCAGTACTTC
TRBV5-1	.	TRBJ2-7	15	TRBD1	CASSLARQGYYEQYF	TGCGCCAGCAGCTTGGCCCGACAGGGATACTACGAGCAGTACTTC
TRBV27	.	TRBJ2-1	17	TRBD2	CASSLYGGGGSYNEQFF	TGTGCCAGCAGTTTATATGGTGGGGGGGGTTCCTACAATGAGCAGTTCTTC
TRBV7-3	.	TRBJ2-4	15	.	CASSWGLKLKNIQYF	TGTGCCAGCAGCTGGGGACTGAAACTGAAAAACATTCAGTACTTC
TRBV15	.	TRBJ1-3	18	TRBD1	CATSRDMGQTYSGNTIYF	TGTGCCACCAGCAGAGATATGGGACAGACCTACTCTGGAAACACCATATATTTT
TRBV5-1	.	TRBJ2-1	13	.	CASSLVPGGEQFF	TGCGCCAGCAGCTTAGTCCCCGGTGGTGAGCAGTTCTTC